Following are 25 T cell receptor beta chains from one sample sequenced in a study of OX40 agonist ivuxolimab in advanced cancers. Generated by immunoSEQ multiplex PCR, the TCRdb table keeps only in-frame clones and is missing some. The profile shows around 72,000 clones, roughly nine tenths of them singletons. This specimen was CD4+ or CD8+ T cells sorted from blood, taken in a trial of the OX40 agonist ivuxolimab. The receptors derive from an adult with an advanced solid tumor such as melanoma, head and neck, liver or kidney cancer.

The J gene is TRBJ2-3, the V gene TRBV2, with D possibly being TRBD1 or TRBD2 (6 bases each). Per germline, CDR1 SNHLY and CDR2 FYNNEI. The CDR3 has 14 residues. V lost 10 bases and J lost 2, with 16 bases in between. The CDR3: CATGGRVVTDTQYF. Here the CDR3 DNA reads TGTGCCACCGGGGGCAGGGTGGTCACAGATACGCAGTATTTT.

The V call is TRBV10-1, the J call TRBJ1-6; D not certain. This CDR3 has 13 amino acids. Germline V CDR1 and CDR2: WNHNN, SYGVQD (reference sequence). V was shortened by 7 bases and J by 6 bases, with 10 bases between the two germline ends. CDR3: CASTPPFNSPLHF. The CDR3 DNA reads as TGCGCCAGCACTCCCCCTTTTAATTCACCCCTCCACTTT.

This chain uses TRBV9 with TRBJ2-2; weak D call: TRBD2 (5 bases). The CDR3 runs 18 residues. CDR1 is SGDLS and CDR2 is YYNGEE in the germline V gene. V lost 0 bases and J lost 4, with 19 bases in between. The CDR3 is CASSVGIPGLDGTGELFF. CDR3 DNA sequence: TGTGCCAGCAGCGTAGGAATCCCCGGACTCGACGGCACCGGGGAGCTGTTTTTT.

The rearrangement links TRBV7-9 to TRBJ2-1; D is undetermined. V was pared by 5 bases and J by 4 bases, with 12 bases between. The CDR3 contains 14 residues. Germline loops: CDR1 SEHNR, CDR2 FQNEAQ (reference sequence). DNA of the CDR3: TGTGCCAGCAGCCTGGAGCTAGGTTACAATGAGCAGTTCTTC. This translates into CASSLELGYNEQFF.

The rearrangement links TRBV2 to TRBJ2-5, with a tentative D call TRBD1 (5 bases). The assigned J gene may be wrong: the sequence end matches TRBJ2-7 better. The CDR3 loop spans 17 amino acids. The germline gives CDR1 SNHLY, CDR2 FYNNEI. The DNA for the CDR3 is TGTGCCAGCAGTGAAGCGCTTAGGGGCGCCGGCTCCTACGAGCAGTACTTC. Residues: CASSEALRGAGSYEQYF.

The chain joins TRBV12-5 to TRBJ2-6; no clear D gene. Germline V gene sequence: CDR1 LGHNT, CDR2 FRNRAP. This CDR3 comprises 15 residues. The germline V and J ends were trimmed by 1 base and 0 bases, with 4 bases remaining between them. The CDR3 is CASGLAGSGANVLTF. The CDR3 region has the DNA TGTGCTAGTGGTTTGGCGGGCTCTGGGGCCAACGTCCTGACTTTC.

This clone showed up just a few times. V gene TRBV4-1 combines with J gene TRBJ2-5, with 8 nucleotides matching TRBD2. The ends lost 1 base at V and 4 bases at J; junction bases unmatched: 5. The V gene's germline CDR1 is MGHRA and CDR2 YSYEKL. There are 15 residues in the CDR3. CDR3 sequence: CASSQVGLAGETQYF. Here the CDR3 DNA reads TGCGCCAGCAGCCAAGTTGGTCTAGCGGGAGAGACCCAGTACTTC.

This chain links TRBV29-1 with TRBJ2-3, with D perhaps matching TRBD1 or TRBD2 (5 bases each). Trimming removed 5 bases from V and 4 bases from J, with 16 bases in between. This CDR3 is 14 amino acids long. Germline values: CDR1 SQVTM, CDR2 ANQGSEA. For the CDR3, the DNA is TGCAGCGTTCCAACTGTGACAGCGGCAGATACGCAGTATTTT. This encodes CSVPTVTAADTQYF.

CDR3 nucleotide sequence: TGTGCCAGAAGCTTAAGCCCGGACAGGGCTAACAATGAGCAGTTCTTC. Protein: CARSLSPDRANNEQFF. V is TRBV5-3 and J is TRBJ2-1; TRBD1 matches 8 bases. TRBV5-3 is designated an ORF whose function remains uncertain. V shed 2 bases and J 5 bases; nucleotides not matched to a gene: 9. This CDR3 spans 16 amino acids.

The V and J genes are TRBV10-3 and TRBJ2-1; perhaps TRBD2 as D (6 bases). Germline CDR1 and CDR2: ENHRY and SYGVKD. This CDR3 comprises 14 residues. V was trimmed by 0 bases and J by 5 bases, leaving 8 bases between them. CDR3 residues: CAISESGLNNEQFF. The CDR3 nucleotides read TGTGCCATCAGTGAGTCGGGACTCAACAATGAGCAGTTCTTC.

The rearrangement joins TRBV11-3 to TRBJ2-7, with 13 bases that match TRBD2. The junction had 9 bases not matched to a gene; V was cut back by 4 bases and J by 0 bases. Germline loops: CDR1 SGHNT, CDR2 YENEEA. There are 18 residues in the CDR3. In DNA form, the CDR3 reads TGTGCCAGCAGCTCCTGGACTAGCGGGAGCATTAGCTCCTACGAGCAGTACTTC. It translates to CASSSWTSGSISSYEQYF.

The V and J genes are TRBV4-1 and TRBJ1-5; D unclear. The CDR3 is 15 residues long. Between the trimmed V and J ends, which lost 0 bases and 8 bases, there was a span of 14 bases. In germline, CDR1 is MGHRA, CDR2 YSYEKL. The chain's CDR3 is CASSQDEAGREPQHF. The DNA of the CDR3 is TGCGCCAGCAGCCAAGATGAGGCAGGCCGGGAGCCCCAGCATTTT.

V usage is TRBV19 and J usage is TRBJ2-3; D call uncertain. V lost 5 bases and J lost 1, with 10 bases in between. The germline V gene encodes CDR1 LNHDA and CDR2 SQIVND (reference sequence). The CDR3 covers 14 residues. CDR3 protein: CASSPVARTDTQYF. CDR3 DNA sequence: TGTGCCAGTAGTCCCGTAGCCCGCACAGATACGCAGTATTTT.

A single count supports this clone. The gene calls are TRBV5-4 and TRBJ2-3; 11 bases align to TRBD2. Germline-derived CDR1 and CDR2 are SGHNT and YYREEE (reference sequence). CDR3 length: 17 residues. The J segment lost 2 bases and the V segment lost 0 bases, leaving 5 bases of the junction unmatched. The DNA for the CDR3 is TGTGCCAGCAGCTTGGGAGGACTAGCGGGCACCACAGATACGCAGTATTTT. Residues: CASSLGGLAGTTDTQYF.

The V and J genes are TRBV7-9 and TRBJ2-1; no clear D. This CDR3 region has 15 residues. CDR1 and CDR2 from the germline V gene are SEHNR and FQNEAQ (reference sequence). Trimming removed 5 bases from V and 0 bases from J, with 11 bases in between. The chain's CDR3 is CASSAMGSSYNEQFF. CDR3 nucleotide sequence: TGTGCCAGCAGCGCTATGGGCAGCTCCTACAATGAGCAGTTCTTC.

This chain uses TRBV19 with TRBJ2-7; 9 nucleotides agree with TRBD2. CDR3 length: 16 amino acids. Per germline, CDR1 LNHDA and CDR2 SQIVND (reference sequence). Trimming at V came to 8 bases and at J to 3 bases, leaving 14 bases not matched to a gene. CDR3 in DNA: TGTGCCAGTGGGCCAAATGGAGGTAGCGGGAGCTACGAGCAGTACTTC. It codes for CASGPNGGSGSYEQYF. Combining the CDR3 with reference TRBV19 and TRBJ2-7 gives the whole variable domain DGGITQSPKYLFRKEGQNVTLSCEQNLNHDAMYWYRQDPGQGLRLIYYSQIVNDFQKGDIAEGYSVSREKKESFPLTVTSAQKNPTAFYLCASGPNGGSGSYEQYFGPGTRLTVT.

The chain carries TRBV4-2 and TRBJ2-2; weak D call: TRBD2 (5 bases). V was shortened by 3 bases and J by 6 bases, with 17 bases between the two germline ends. From germline, CDR1 is LGHNA and CDR2 YNFKEQ. The CDR3 runs 16 residues. The CDR3 sequence: CASSQLPSQEAGELFF. CDR3 bases: TGTGCCAGCAGCCAGCTCCCCTCCCAGGAGGCCGGGGAGCTGTTTTTT.

The V and J genes are TRBV11-1 and TRBJ1-3, with 7 bases matching TRBD1. After removal of 4 bases from V and 6 bases from J, the junction contained 9 bases not matched to a gene. The germline V gene has CDR1 SGHAT and CDR2 FQDESV (reference sequence). This CDR3 comprises 15 residues. CDR3 sequence (DNA): TGTGCCAGCAGCTCCTGGACAGGCCCAGAAAACACCATATATTTT. As protein: CASSSWTGPENTIYF.

V is TRBV19 and J is TRBJ2-7; possibly TRBD2 for D (5 bases). This CDR3 is 14 amino acids long. V was trimmed by 2 bases and J by 0 bases, leaving 8 bases between them. Germline V CDR1 and CDR2: LNHDA, SQIVND (reference sequence). The CDR3 coding sequence is TGTGCCAGTAGTATATCCGGGAACTCCTACGAGCAGTACTTC. It yields the protein CASSISGNSYEQYF.

The gene calls are TRBV18 and TRBJ1-2, with D unresolved. This CDR3 has 13 residues. Germline-derived CDR1 and CDR2 are KGHSH and LQKENI. The V and J ends lost 3 bases and 4 bases respectively, with 9 bases between them. DNA of the CDR3: TGTGCCAGCTCACCTGACAAAAGCTATGGCTACACCTTC. Residues: CASSPDKSYGYTF. Based on the CDR3 plus reference TRBV18 and TRBJ1-2, the full variable domain is NAGVMQNPRHLVRRRGQEARLRCSPMKGHSHVYWYRQLPEEGLKFMVYLQKENIIDESGMPKERFSAEFPKEGPSILRIQQVVRGDSAAYFCASSPDKSYGYTFGSGTRLTVV.

This sequence joins TRBV7-6 and TRBJ2-3; a possible D gene is TRBD2 (6 bases). The germline CDR1 and CDR2 sequences are SGHVS and FNYEAQ. This CDR3 has 15 residues. Trimming took off 5 bases at V and 2 bases at J, with 14 bases between the two ends. The DNA for the CDR3 is TGTGCCAGCAGCATTCGGGGAGGCGACACAGATACGCAGTATTTT. The encoded protein is CASSIRGGDTDTQYF.

The chain links TRBV10-3 to TRBJ2-3; 13 nucleotides align to TRBD2. CDR3 length: 15 amino acids. Germline-derived CDR1 and CDR2 are ENHRY and SYGVKD. V was clipped by 5 bases and J by 6 bases; unmatched bases: 5. The CDR3 region has the DNA TGTGCCATCAGTCGGACTAGCGGGAGTACGGATACGCAGTATTTT. Its protein product is CAISRTSGSTDTQYF.

A remark on this clone: One end of the junction varies from germline; a read error may be responsible. V usage is TRBV4-1 and J usage is TRBJ2-3, with 10 nucleotides matching TRBD2. Germline V gives CDR1 MGHRA, CDR2 YSYEKL. This CDR3 contains 19 residues. CDR3 loop: CASSRRTSGTYSSTDMQYF. In DNA, the CDR3 is TGCGCCAGCAGCCGCCGGACTAGCGGAACTTACTCTAGCACAGATATGCAGTATTTT.

The chain employs TRBV18 and TRBJ2-7, with D unresolved. V gave up 3 bases and J gave up 6 bases, with 12 bases separating them. The CDR3 is made up of 13 amino acids. From germline, CDR1 is KGHSH and CDR2 LQKENI. This chain's CDR3 is CASSPLTIGEQYF. CDR3 coding DNA: TGTGCCAGCTCACCCCTCACTATCGGCGAGCAGTACTTC.

The chain carries TRBV7-8 and TRBJ2-7; the match to TRBD1 covers 8 bases. Trimming removed 3 bases from V and 6 bases from J; junction bases left unmatched: 7. The CDR3 has 14 amino acids. Germline CDR1 reads SGHVS; CDR2 reads FQNEAQ. CDR3 nucleotide sequence: TGTGCCAGCAGCTTCTGGACAGGGTCAGGCGAGCAGTACTTC. It specifies CASSFWTGSGEQYF.